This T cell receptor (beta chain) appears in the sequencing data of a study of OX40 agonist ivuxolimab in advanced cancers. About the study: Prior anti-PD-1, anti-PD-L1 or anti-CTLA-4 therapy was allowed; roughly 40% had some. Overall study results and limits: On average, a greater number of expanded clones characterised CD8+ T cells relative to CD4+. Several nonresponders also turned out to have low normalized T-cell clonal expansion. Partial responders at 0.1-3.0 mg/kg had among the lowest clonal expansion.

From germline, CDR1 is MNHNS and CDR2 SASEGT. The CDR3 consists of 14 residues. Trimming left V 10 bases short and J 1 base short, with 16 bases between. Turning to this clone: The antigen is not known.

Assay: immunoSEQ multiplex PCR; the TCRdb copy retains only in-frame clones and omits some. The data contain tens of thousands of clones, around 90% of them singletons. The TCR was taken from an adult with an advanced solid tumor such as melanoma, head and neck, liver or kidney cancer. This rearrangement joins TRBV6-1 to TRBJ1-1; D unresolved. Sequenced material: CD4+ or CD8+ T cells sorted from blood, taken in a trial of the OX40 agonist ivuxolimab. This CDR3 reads CATSKIDGNTEAFF. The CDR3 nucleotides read TGTGCCACCTCGAAGATTGACGGGAACACTGAAGCTTTCTTT.